This is a list of T cell receptor beta chains from one sample in a study of CD8+ T cells in alopecia areata. Sequenced by immunoSEQ multiplex PCR; TCRdb stores in-frame clones only, minus some. The profile shows some 110,000 clones, over 60% of them singletons. Material for sequencing was CD4+ T cells sorted from blood. The source is a human donor in good health. Each CDR3 is given with its conserved first and last residue. Fields, in order: CDR3 DNA, CDR3 protein, D gene, V gene, clone size, J gene. D genes are given only for firm matches. A row's size may be missing; if present it is once, few, many or a size class.

CDR3 DNA: TGCAGCGCTCGCAGCGTTAACACTGAAGCTTTCTTT
CDR3 protein: CSARSVNTEAFF
D gene: -
V gene: TRBV29-1
clone size: few
J gene: TRBJ1-1

CDR3 DNA: TGTGCCAGCAGCACTCCCGGGGGGGCTCAGTCTGAAGCTTTCTTT
CDR3 protein: CASSTPGGAQSEAFF
D gene: -
V gene: TRBV4-2
clone size: -
J gene: TRBJ1-1

CDR3 DNA: TGTGCCAGCAGCGCCCAATTTAACAATGAGCAGTTCTTC
CDR3 protein: CASSAQFNNEQFF
D gene: -
V gene: TRBV2
clone size: -
J gene: TRBJ2-1

CDR3 DNA: TGCACCGGAGGTGGGACACCGAACACTGAAGCTTTCTTT
CDR3 protein: CTGGGTPNTEAFF
D gene: -
V gene: TRBV29-1
clone size: once
J gene: TRBJ1-1

CDR3 DNA: TGCGCCAGCAGCTCCCCGGGGCCCCAAGGGAGCTACACCTTC
CDR3 protein: CASSSPGPQGSYTF
D gene: -
V gene: TRBV5-1
clone size: once
J gene: TRBJ1-2

CDR3 DNA: TGTGCCAGCACCCCCGCAGGCTTCTACGAGCAGTACTTC
CDR3 protein: CASTPAGFYEQYF
D gene: -
V gene: TRBV25-1
clone size: -
J gene: TRBJ2-7

CDR3 DNA: TGTGCCAGCAGCCCAGTAGTCAGAATCGACTATGGCTACACCTTC
CDR3 protein: CASSPVVRIDYGYTF
D gene: -
V gene: TRBV7-2
clone size: -
J gene: TRBJ1-2

CDR3 DNA: TGTGCCAGCAGACCCACAGGGGATCCCTACAATGAGCAGTTCTTC
CDR3 protein: CASRPTGDPYNEQFF
D gene: TRBD1
V gene: TRBV2
clone size: -
J gene: TRBJ2-1

CDR3 DNA: TGTGCCTGGAGTGGTGGTTGGCAAGAGACCCAGTACTTC
CDR3 protein: CAWSGGWQETQYF
D gene: -
V gene: TRBV30
clone size: -
J gene: TRBJ2-5

CDR3 DNA: TGTGCCACCAGCAGAGAAATTGGACAGGGATTAGGGATGAATCAGCCCCAGCATTTT
CDR3 protein: CATSREIGQGLGMNQPQHF
D gene: TRBD1
V gene: TRBV15
clone size: -
J gene: TRBJ1-5

CDR3 DNA: TGTGCCTGGACCCTGGACATCTCTCCGGGTTCACCCCTCCACTTT
CDR3 protein: CAWTLDISPGSPLHF
D gene: -
V gene: TRBV30
clone size: -
J gene: TRBJ1-6

CDR3 DNA: TGCGCCAGCAGCCGGTCCTGGGATCAGCCCCAGCATTTT
CDR3 protein: CASSRSWDQPQHF
D gene: -
V gene: TRBV4-1
clone size: -
J gene: TRBJ1-5

CDR3 DNA: TGTGCCAGCAGCTTAGGGGCAGGGAAAGAGACCCAGTACTTC
CDR3 protein: CASSLGAGKETQYF
D gene: -
V gene: TRBV7-9
clone size: -
J gene: TRBJ2-5

CDR3 DNA: TGTGCCAGCAGTTACTCCGGGGAATATGGCTACACCTTC
CDR3 protein: CASSYSGEYGYTF
D gene: -
V gene: TRBV6-5
clone size: -
J gene: TRBJ1-2

CDR3 DNA: TGTGCCAGCTCACGGGACCAAGGGAGCACTGAAGCTTTCTTT
CDR3 protein: CASSRDQGSTEAFF
D gene: -
V gene: TRBV18
clone size: few
J gene: TRBJ1-1

CDR3 DNA: TGCGCCAGCAGCTTGGGTCAGCGGGCGACAGATACGCAGTATTTT
CDR3 protein: CASSLGQRATDTQYF
D gene: -
V gene: TRBV5-1
clone size: few
J gene: TRBJ2-3

CDR3 DNA: TGTGCCAGCAGCGGCAGGGTAGGGAATTCACCCCTCCACTTT
CDR3 protein: CASSGRVGNSPLHF
D gene: -
V gene: TRBV5-6
clone size: -
J gene: TRBJ1-6